One and the same sample provided the 9 T cell receptor beta chains below, sequenced in a study of blood T cell repertoires in COVID-19. Repertoires were generated with immunoSEQ multiplex PCR, while TCRdb's copy carries only in-frame clones and drops some. The data hold tens of thousands of clones, with 65% to 80% observed a single time. Sample: peripheral blood. The receptors were gathered from a human donor in a cohort sampled during active COVID-19.

This clone has just a few counts. The gene calls are TRBV6-2 or TRBV6-3 and TRBJ2-3; TRBD2 aligns across 7 bases. The germline V gene has CDR1 MNHEY and CDR2 SVGEGT. V shed 5 bases and J 4 bases; nucleotides not matched to a gene: 6. This CDR3 spans 14 amino acids. CDR3 residues: CASSIGGFADTQYF. The CDR3 region has the DNA TGTGCCAGCAGTATCGGGGGGTTCGCAGATACGCAGTATTTT.

The gene calls are TRBV4-2 and TRBJ2-1; TRBD2 might be the D (5 bases). Looked up from germline, CDR1 is LGHNA and CDR2 is YNFKEQ. V shed 4 bases and J shed 2 bases, with 18 bases lying between them. This CDR3 is 17 amino acids long. CDR3 sequence: CASSPQDMRETYNEQFF. The DNA of the CDR3 is TGTGCCAGCAGCCCTCAAGATATGAGGGAGACCTACAATGAGCAGTTCTTC.

This chain joins TRBV11-2 and TRBJ1-6; the D is unclear. V was cut by 0 bases and J by 2 bases, with 5 bases left in between. The CDR3 spans 15 residues. CDR1 and CDR2 (germline): SGHAT, FQNNGV. CDR3 coding DNA: TGTGCCAGCAGCTTAGAGGCAACCTATAATTCACCCCTCCACTTT. Its protein product is CASSLEATYNSPLHF.

This clone was picked up one time. V is TRBV27 and J is TRBJ2-3; the match to TRBD2 covers 12 bases. Trimming cost V 2 bases and J 10 bases; bases outside gene matches: 10. The germline CDR1 and CDR2 sequences are MNHEY and SMNVEV (reference sequence). This CDR3 contains 16 residues. The CDR3 region has the DNA TGTGCCAGCAGTTTAAAACTAGCGGGGGGCCGAGGGGCGCAGTATTTT. The encoded protein is CASSLKLAGGRGAQYF.

The chain uses TRBV21-1 and TRBJ1-5; the D call TRBD1 from the table was never checked on the DNA. TRBV21-1 is an annotated pseudogene. There are 17 residues in the CDR3. The CDR3 coding sequence is TGTGCCAGCAGCACCAAATACAGGGGTAGGGGTAATCAGCCCCAGCATTTT. Its translation: CASSTKYRGRGNQPQHF.

This clone was observed once. This chain links TRBV28 with TRBJ2-7; TRBD1 matches 8 bases. The CDR3 runs 14 residues. Germline V gives CDR1 MDHEN, CDR2 SYDVKM. Trimming took 6 bases from V and 3 from J; bases not matched to a gene: 7. The DNA for the CDR3 is TGTGCCAGCAGAGCAGGGGGCGAAGTCTACGAGCAGTACTTC. Its protein product is CASRAGGEVYEQYF.

This chain connects TRBV19 to TRBJ2-3; TRBD2 agrees at 9 bases. The germline CDR1 and CDR2 sequences are LNHDA and SQIVND (reference sequence). This CDR3 has 15 amino acids. The ends lost 2 bases at V and 2 bases at J; junction bases unmatched: 2. This CDR3 is CASSILAGITDTQYF. Here the CDR3 DNA reads TGTGCCAGTAGTATACTAGCGGGGATCACAGATACGCAGTATTTT.

The V and J genes are TRBV5-6 and TRBJ1-2; D perhaps matches TRBD1 (6 bases). The V end lost 2 bases, the J end lost 6 bases, and 14 bases lay between the germline ends. The CDR3 runs to 14 residues. CDR1 is SGHDT, CDR2 YYEEEE, per germline. The CDR3 loop is CASSLQGRLDGYTF. As DNA, the CDR3 is TGTGCCAGCAGCTTACAGGGACGTTTAGATGGCTACACCTTC.

This chain links TRBV7-6 with TRBJ2-1; 9 bases align to TRBD1. The germline CDR1 and CDR2 sequences are SGHVS and FNYEAQ. The length of the CDR3 is 16 residues. Trimming removed 5 bases from V and 8 bases from J; junction bases left unmatched: 13. CDR3 nucleotide sequence: TGTGCCAGCAGCCCCGTATCCGGGACAGGGCCATATGAGCAGTTCTTC. This sequence encodes CASSPVSGTGPYEQFF.